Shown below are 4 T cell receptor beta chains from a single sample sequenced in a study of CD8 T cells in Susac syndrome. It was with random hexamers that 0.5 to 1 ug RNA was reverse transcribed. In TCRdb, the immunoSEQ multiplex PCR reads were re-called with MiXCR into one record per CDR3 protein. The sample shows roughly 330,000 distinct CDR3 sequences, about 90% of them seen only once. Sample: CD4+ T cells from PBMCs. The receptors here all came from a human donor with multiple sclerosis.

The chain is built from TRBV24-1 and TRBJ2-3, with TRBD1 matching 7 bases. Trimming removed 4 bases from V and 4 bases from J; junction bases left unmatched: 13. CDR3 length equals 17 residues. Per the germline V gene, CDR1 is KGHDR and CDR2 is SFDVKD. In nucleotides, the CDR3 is TGTGCCACCAGTGAGAAGGGAAGGGGGCTTGGCTCAGATACGCAGTATTTT. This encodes CATSEKGRGLGSDTQYF.

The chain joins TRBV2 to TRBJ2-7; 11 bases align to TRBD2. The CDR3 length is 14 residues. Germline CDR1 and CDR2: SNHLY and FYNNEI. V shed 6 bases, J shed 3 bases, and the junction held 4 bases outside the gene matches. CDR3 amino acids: CASRGTSGFYEQYF. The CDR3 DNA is TGTGCCAGCAGGGGGACTAGCGGTTTCTACGAGCAGTACTTC.

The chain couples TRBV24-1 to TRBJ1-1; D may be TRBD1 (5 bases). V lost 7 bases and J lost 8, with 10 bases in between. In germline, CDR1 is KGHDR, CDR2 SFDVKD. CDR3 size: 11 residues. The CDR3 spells CATREGHEAFF. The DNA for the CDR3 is TGTGCCACCAGGGAAGGACACGAAGCTTTCTTT.

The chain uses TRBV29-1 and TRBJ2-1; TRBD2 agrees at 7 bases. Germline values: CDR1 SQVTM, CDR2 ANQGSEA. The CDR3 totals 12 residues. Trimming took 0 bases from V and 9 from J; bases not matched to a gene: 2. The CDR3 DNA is TGCAGCGTTGAAGAAACTAGCGTTGAGCAGTTCTTC. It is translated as CSVEETSVEQFF.